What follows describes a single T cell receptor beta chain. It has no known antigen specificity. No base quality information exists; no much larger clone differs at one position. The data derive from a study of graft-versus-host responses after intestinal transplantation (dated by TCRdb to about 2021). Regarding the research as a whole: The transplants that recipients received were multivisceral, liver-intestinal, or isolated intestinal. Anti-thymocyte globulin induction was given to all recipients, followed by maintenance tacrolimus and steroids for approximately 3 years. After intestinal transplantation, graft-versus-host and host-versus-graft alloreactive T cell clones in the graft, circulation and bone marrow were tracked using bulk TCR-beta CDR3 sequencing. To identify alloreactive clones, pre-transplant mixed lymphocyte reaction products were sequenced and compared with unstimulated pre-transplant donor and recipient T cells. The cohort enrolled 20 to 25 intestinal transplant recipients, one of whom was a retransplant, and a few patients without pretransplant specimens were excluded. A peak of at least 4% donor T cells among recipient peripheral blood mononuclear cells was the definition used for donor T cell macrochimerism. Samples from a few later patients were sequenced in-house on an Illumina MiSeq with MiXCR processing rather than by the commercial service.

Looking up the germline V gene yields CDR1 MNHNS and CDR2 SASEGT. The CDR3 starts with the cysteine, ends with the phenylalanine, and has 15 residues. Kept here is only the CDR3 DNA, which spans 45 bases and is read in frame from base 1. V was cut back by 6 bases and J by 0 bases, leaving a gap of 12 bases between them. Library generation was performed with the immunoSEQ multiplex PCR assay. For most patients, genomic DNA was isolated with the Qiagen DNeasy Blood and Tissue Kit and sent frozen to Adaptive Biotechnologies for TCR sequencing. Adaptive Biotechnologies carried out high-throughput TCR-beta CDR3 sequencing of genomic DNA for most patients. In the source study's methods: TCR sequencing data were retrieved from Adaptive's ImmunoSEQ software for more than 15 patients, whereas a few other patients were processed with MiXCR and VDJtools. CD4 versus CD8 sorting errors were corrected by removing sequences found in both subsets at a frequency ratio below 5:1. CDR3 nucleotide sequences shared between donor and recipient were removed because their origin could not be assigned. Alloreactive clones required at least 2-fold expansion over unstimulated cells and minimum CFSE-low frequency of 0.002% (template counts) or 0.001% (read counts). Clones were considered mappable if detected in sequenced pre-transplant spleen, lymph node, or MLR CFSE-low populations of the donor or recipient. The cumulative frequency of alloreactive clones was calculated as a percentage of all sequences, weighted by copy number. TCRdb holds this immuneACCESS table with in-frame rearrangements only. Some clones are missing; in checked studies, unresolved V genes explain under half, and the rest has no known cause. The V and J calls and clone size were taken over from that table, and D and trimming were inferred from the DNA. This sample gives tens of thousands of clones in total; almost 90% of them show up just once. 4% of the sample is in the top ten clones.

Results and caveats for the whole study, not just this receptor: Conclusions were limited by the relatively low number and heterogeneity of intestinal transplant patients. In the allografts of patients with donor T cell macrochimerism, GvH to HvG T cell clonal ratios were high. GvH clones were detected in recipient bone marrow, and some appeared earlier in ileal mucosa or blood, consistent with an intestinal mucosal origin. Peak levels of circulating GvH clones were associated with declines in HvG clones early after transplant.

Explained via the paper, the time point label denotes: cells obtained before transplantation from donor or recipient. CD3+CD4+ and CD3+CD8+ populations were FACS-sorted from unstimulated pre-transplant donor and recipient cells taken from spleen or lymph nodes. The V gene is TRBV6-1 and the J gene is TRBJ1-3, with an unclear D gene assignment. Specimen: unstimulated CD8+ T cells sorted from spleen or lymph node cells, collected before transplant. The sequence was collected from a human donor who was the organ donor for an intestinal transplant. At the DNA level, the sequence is TGTGCCAGCAGACTAGAGGAGAGCTCTGGAAACACCATATATTTT. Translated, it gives CASRLEESSGNTIYF.